The T cell receptor beta chain described here comes from a study of T cell repertoires in cytomegalovirus infection (dated by TCRdb to between 2018 and 2021). Broadly, across the study: Donor HLA type was relevant to the analysis, as public TCR beta signatures indicated carriage of CMV infection together with the matching HLA type. Overall study results and their limits: Carriers of CMV infection plus the relevant HLA type were discriminated by the cumulative frequency of public TCR beta family members in the study cohort and in an independent roughly 370-donor cohort. The ex vivo response was dominated by HLA-C-restricted CMV-specific TCR beta clonotypes, and the single most frequent clonotype in two of eight donors was supplied by these HLA-C-restricted clonotypes.

There are a few counts of this clonotype. Its cognate antigen has yet to be identified. No base quality information exists; no much larger clone differs at one position. For sequencing, an Illumina HiSeq 1500 was employed. TCRdb cleaned the public reads at Q25 with fastp, built clones with MiXCR and kept in-frame beta chains. When rows share a CDR3 protein, they turn into one entry using the most common DNA and genes. This sample is represented by approximately 250,000 distinct CDR3 sequences; roughly 22% of them were singletons. The biggest ten clones account for about 20% of the sample. Via the germline V gene (reference sequence), CDR1 is DFQATT and CDR2 SNEGSKA. Trimming leaves V shorter by 4 bases and J shorter by 5 bases, with the junction holding 5 bases beyond the gene matches. From its cysteine to its phenylalanine, the CDR3 spans 13 amino acids. Only the CDR3 part of the read is kept: 39 bases, read in frame from the first base.

The chain is assembled from TRBV20-1 and TRBJ2-7; TRBD1 lines up with 10 middle nucleotides. The receptor comes from a human donor in good health (CMV status not recorded). Some clones in this sample may be carry-over from other donors' samples. The sample consisted of CD8+ T cells from PBMCs. The base sequence is TGCAGTGCTACCGGGACAGGGGTCCACGAGCAGTACTTC. Translated, this is CSATGTGVHEQYF.